The 2 T cell receptor beta chains reported below all come from one sample, sequenced in a study of cytomegalovirus exposure and HLA in healthy donors. The data were produced by immunoSEQ multiplex PCR, yet TCRdb's version contains in-frame clones alone and is incomplete. The table lists 65,000 to 100,000 clones, 80% to 95% of them singletons. Sample: PBMCs. The receptors were sampled from a woman aged 25-40 years in good health and CMV-seronegative.

J is TRBJ1-1 and V is TRBV15; tentative D call: TRBD1 (5 bases). CDR1 LNHNV and CDR2 YYDKDF come from the germline V gene (reference sequence). The CDR3 length is 13 residues. V lost 3 bases and J lost 7, with 12 bases in between. This CDR3 reads CATSRDTRIEAFF. The CDR3 DNA reads TGTGCCACCAGCAGGGACACAAGGATTGAAGCTTTCTTT.

The chain combines TRBV9 with TRBJ2-2, with a possible D match to TRBD2 (5 bases). Germline V gene data show CDR1 as SGDLS and CDR2 as YYNGEE. The CDR3 loop spans 16 amino acids. V was trimmed by 0 bases and J by 4 bases, leaving 13 bases between them. Written as DNA, the CDR3 is TGTGCCAGCAGCGTAGGCGAGTCAGCGGTCACCGGGGAGCTGTTTTTT. Translated, it gives CASSVGESAVTGELFF.